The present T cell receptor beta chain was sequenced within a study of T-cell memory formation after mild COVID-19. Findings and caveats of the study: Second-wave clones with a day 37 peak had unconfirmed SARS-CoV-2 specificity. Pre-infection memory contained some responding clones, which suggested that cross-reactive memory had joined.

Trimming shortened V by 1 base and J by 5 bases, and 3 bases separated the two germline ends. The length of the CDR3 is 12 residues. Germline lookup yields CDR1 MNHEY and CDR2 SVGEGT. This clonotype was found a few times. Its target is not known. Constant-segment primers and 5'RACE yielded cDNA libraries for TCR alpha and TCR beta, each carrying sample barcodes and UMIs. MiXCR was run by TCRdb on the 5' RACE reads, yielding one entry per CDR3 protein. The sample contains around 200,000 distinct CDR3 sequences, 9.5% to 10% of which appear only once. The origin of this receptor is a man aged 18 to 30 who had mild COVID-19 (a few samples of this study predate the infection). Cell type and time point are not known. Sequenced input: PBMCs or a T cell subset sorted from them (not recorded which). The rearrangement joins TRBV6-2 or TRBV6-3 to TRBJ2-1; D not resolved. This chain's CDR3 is CASSYWDNEQFF. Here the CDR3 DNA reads TGTGCCAGCAGTTACTGGGACAATGAGCAGTTCTTC.